The next 25 T cell receptor beta chains were all read from a single sample in a study of blood T cell repertoires in COVID-19. Generated by immunoSEQ multiplex PCR, the TCRdb table keeps only in-frame clones and is missing some. The profile covers about 110,000 clones, with 81% appearing a single time and roughly a tenth taken by the ten largest. Input material: peripheral blood. Receptors were obtained from a woman in her 70s with acute or convalescent COVID-19.

The count of this clone is one. The genes are TRBV19 and TRBJ2-7, with 15 positions matching TRBD2. CDR1 and CDR2 (germline): LNHDA, SQIVND (reference sequence). Unmatched junction bases numbered 21, after V lost 1 base and J lost 5 bases. CDR3 length: 22 amino acids. This CDR3 is CASSIGFGRTGTSGRSKDEQYF. The CDR3 nucleotides are TGTGCCAGTAGTATAGGCTTCGGGCGGACCGGGACTAGCGGGAGGAGCAAAGACGAGCAGTACTTC.

V is TRBV24-1 and J is TRBJ2-1; 10 nucleotides line up with TRBD2. The germline V gene has CDR1 KGHDR and CDR2 SFDVKD. The CDR3 consists of 16 residues. Trimming took 6 bases from V and 5 from J; bases not matched to a gene: 9. CDR3 sequence (DNA): TGTGCCACCAGTTCAGCGGGAGGGGTTGGCCACAATGAGCAGTTCTTC. Translation gives CATSSAGGVGHNEQFF.

This rearrangement joins TRBV6-2 or TRBV6-3 to TRBJ1-1; maybe TRBD1 (5 bases). CDR1 and CDR2 (germline): MNHEY, SVGEGT. This CDR3 is 16 amino acids long. Deletions cut 4 bases from V and 3 bases from J, with 18 bases between. CDR3 residues: CASSSNDIGVDTEAFF. The DNA for the CDR3 is TGTGCCAGCAGTTCCAACGACATAGGGGTTGACACTGAAGCTTTCTTT.

This clone was counted a few times. The chain links TRBV6-1 to TRBJ2-7; perhaps TRBD2 as D (6 bases). This CDR3 spans 12 amino acids. V gave up 2 bases and J gave up 5 bases, with 7 bases separating them. Germline CDR1 MNHNS, CDR2 SASEGT. The CDR3 DNA reads as TGTGCCAGCAGTGAATGGAGGGACGAGCAGTACTTC. This sequence encodes CASSEWRDEQYF.

This chain's CDR3 is CASSLGLQETQYF. The CDR3 DNA reads as TGCGCCAGCAGCCTCGGACTACAAGAGACCCAGTACTTC. The chain joins TRBV4-1 to TRBJ2-5; D is perhaps TRBD2 (6 bases). The length of the CDR3 is 13 residues. CDR1 MGHRA and CDR2 YSYEKL come from the germline V gene. Deletions cut 4 bases from V and 2 bases from J, with 8 bases between.

This clone was found a few times. The genes are TRBV28 and TRBJ1-5; D unresolved. V was pared by 4 bases and J by 0 bases, with 22 bases between. The CDR3 consists of 19 residues. Germline V CDR1 and CDR2: MDHEN, SYDVKM. CDR3 sequence (DNA): TGTGCCAGCAGTTCCCCCGGCCCGGGGTCGCTCTATAGCAATCAGCCCCAGCATTTT. It translates to CASSSPGPGSLYSNQPQHF.

The V call is TRBV27, the J call TRBJ2-3, with D perhaps TRBD2 (6 bases). Germline CDR1 MNHEY, CDR2 SMNVEV (reference sequence). The CDR3 sequence is 15 residues long. V dropped 5 bases and J dropped 3 bases, with 15 bases sitting between them. The CDR3 DNA follows: TGTGCCAGCAGTCCGCTTGGCGGGATTACAGATACGCAGTATTTT. Its translation is CASSPLGGITDTQYF.

The gene calls are TRBV7-9 and TRBJ1-4, with 9 nucleotides matching TRBD1. The V segment lost 5 bases and the J segment 7 bases; nucleotides outside the gene matches: 8. The CDR3 consists of 15 residues. Germline CDR1 and CDR2: SEHNR and FQNEAQ (reference sequence). The CDR3 sequence: CASSRGDREAEKLFF. In nucleotides, the CDR3 is TGTGCCAGCAGCCGAGGGGACAGGGAGGCTGAAAAACTGTTTTTT. The full variable domain, its missing parts supplied by reference TRBV7-9 and TRBJ1-4, is DTGVSQNPRHKITKRGQNVTFRCDPISEHNRLYWYRQTLGQGPEFLTYFQNEAQLEKSRLLSDRFSAERPKGSFSTLEIQRTEQGDSAMYLCASSRGDREAEKLFFGSGTQLSVL.

Worth noting for this clone: Other DNA sequences within the sample encode an identical CDR3. This chain joins TRBV5-6 and TRBJ2-7, with TRBD1 as a possible D gene (5 bases). V was clipped by 5 bases and J by 4 bases, with 10 bases between them. The CDR3 is 12 amino acids. Germline assignment: CDR1 SGHDT and CDR2 YYEEEE. The CDR3 is CASSGAGYEQYF. The DNA for the CDR3 is TGTGCCAGCAGTGGTGCAGGGTACGAGCAGTACTTC.

J is TRBJ1-1 and V is TRBV6-5, with a possible D match to TRBD1 (6 bases). Germline V CDR1 and CDR2: MNHEY, SVGAGI. The CDR3 length is 13 residues. Trimming took off 5 bases at V and 4 bases at J, with 11 bases between the two ends. CDR3 protein: CASSRQVPTEAFF. As DNA, the CDR3 is TGTGCCAGCAGTCGACAGGTTCCCACTGAAGCTTTCTTT.

The gene calls are TRBV18 and TRBJ2-5; TRBD2 matches at 12 bases. V shed 4 bases, J shed 1 base, and the junction held 1 base outside the gene matches. Germline CDR1 KGHSH, CDR2 LQKENI. The CDR3 has 15 residues. CDR3 sequence reads: CASSQLAGGQETQYF. The CDR3 nucleotides read TGTGCCAGCTCACAACTAGCGGGAGGCCAAGAGACCCAGTACTTC. The whole variable domain, remainder taken from reference TRBV18 and TRBJ2-5, is NAGVMQNPRHLVRRRGQEARLRCSPMKGHSHVYWYRQLPEEGLKFMVYLQKENIIDESGMPKERFSAEFPKEGPSILRIQQVVRGDSAAYFCASSQLAGGQETQYFGPGTRLLVL.

The chain has TRBV28 and TRBJ2-1; D not resolved. The CDR3 runs 14 residues. Trimming stripped 2 bases from V and 0 bases from J, with 5 bases between. Germline CDR1 reads MDHEN; CDR2 reads SYDVKM. CDR3 sequence: CASSLTVSYNEQFF. The DNA of the CDR3 is TGTGCCAGCAGTTTAACGGTCTCCTACAATGAGCAGTTCTTC.

The V and J genes are TRBV7-2 and TRBJ1-4, with no clear D. Germline V gene lookup returns CDR1 SGHTA and CDR2 FQGNSA. V lost 1 base and J 3 bases, leaving 6 bases between the germline ends. This CDR3 comprises 14 residues. In nucleotides, the CDR3 is TGTGCCAGCAGCTTAGACAGAGCTAATGAAAAACTGTTTTTT. Encoded protein: CASSLDRANEKLFF.

This chain connects TRBV4-1 to TRBJ1-1; tentative D call: TRBD1 (6 bases). The CDR3 runs 16 residues. V was trimmed by 2 bases and J by 0 bases, leaving 13 bases between them. The germline V gene encodes CDR1 MGHRA and CDR2 YSYEKL. The CDR3 sequence: CASSQRAGQLNTEAFF. The CDR3 DNA is TGCGCCAGCAGCCAAAGGGCCGGACAGTTGAACACTGAAGCTTTCTTT.

There are a few counts of this clone. The rearrangement joins TRBV2 to TRBJ2-7; possibly TRBD1 for D (7 bases). The V end was cut by 7 bases, the J end by 0 bases, with 16 bases between. Germline V lookup: CDR1 SNHLY, CDR2 FYNNEI. This CDR3 region has 15 residues. CDR3 amino acids: CASIADRRSSYEQYF. CDR3 nucleotides: TGTGCCAGCATAGCGGACAGGCGGAGCTCCTACGAGCAGTACTTC. Full variable domain (missing parts from reference TRBV2 and TRBJ2-7): EPEVTQTPSHQVTQMGQEVILRCVPISNHLYFYWYRQILGQKVEFLVSFYNNEISEKSEIFDDQFSVERPDGSNFTLKIRSTKLEDSAMYFCASIADRRSSYEQYFGPGTRLTVT.

The chain couples TRBV11-2 to TRBJ2-4; TRBD1 agrees at 7 bases. V dropped 5 bases and J dropped 9; count of bases not matched to a gene: 22. The CDR3 is made up of 18 amino acids. The germline V gene encodes CDR1 SGHAT and CDR2 FQNNGV. As DNA, the CDR3 is TGTGCCAGCAGCCCCCGTGAGATTAGAGGGACAGCTGGAACCATTCAGTACTTC. Its protein product is CASSPREIRGTAGTIQYF.

The chain employs TRBV19 and TRBJ1-6, with a weak D call TRBD1 (6 bases). The V end lost 3 bases, the J end lost 7 bases, and 13 bases lay between the germline ends. The germline V gene has CDR1 LNHDA and CDR2 SQIVND (reference sequence). This CDR3 comprises 15 residues. The CDR3 here is CASSIVPGGNSPLHF. CDR3 DNA sequence: TGTGCCAGTAGTATTGTCCCGGGGGGCAATTCACCCCTCCACTTT.

This clone has just one count. The rearrangement joins TRBV19 to TRBJ1-2; 7 positions match TRBD1. Germline trimming cut 9 bases from V and 0 bases from J; bases unmatched to any gene: 10. CDR3 size: 15 residues. Germline CDR1 and CDR2: LNHDA and SQIVND (reference sequence). The CDR3 DNA reads TGTGCCAGCAAACCCCGGACAGGCACTAACTATGGCTACACCTTC. It specifies CASKPRTGTNYGYTF.

The V gene is TRBV30, the J gene TRBJ2-2; D might be TRBD1 (5 bases). There are 13 residues in the CDR3. CDR1 and CDR2 (germline): GTSNPN, SVGIG (reference sequence). V was trimmed by 3 bases and J by 4 bases, leaving 9 bases between them. The CDR3 protein is CAWRERGTGELFF. In nucleotides, the CDR3 is TGTGCCTGGAGGGAAAGGGGCACCGGGGAGCTGTTTTTT.

The genes are TRBV7-2 and TRBJ2-1, with 8 bases lining up with TRBD2. The CDR3 has 12 residues. CDR1 SGHTA and CDR2 FQGNSA come from the germline V gene. J gave up 15 bases and V 5 bases, and 9 bases lay outside the gene matches. CDR3 residues: CASSGAGEIRFF. The CDR3 DNA sequence: TGTGCCAGCAGCGGAGCGGGAGAAATTCGGTTCTTC. Supplemented by reference TRBV7-2 and TRBJ2-1, the full variable domain reads GAGVSQSPSNKVTEKGKDVELRCDPISGHTALYWYRQSLGQGLEFLIYFQGNSAPDKSGLPSDRFSAERTGGSVSTLTIQRTQQEDSAVYLCASSGAGEIRFFGPGTRLTVL.

The chain joins TRBV19 to TRBJ1-1; perhaps TRBD1 as D (5 bases). From germline, CDR1 is LNHDA and CDR2 SQIVND (reference sequence). V was trimmed by 3 bases and J by 10 bases, leaving 15 bases between them. The CDR3 has 13 residues. CDR3 protein: CASSIREGGRAFF. The CDR3 coding sequence is TGTGCCAGTAGTATCAGGGAGGGAGGGAGAGCTTTCTTT.

The rearrangement joins TRBV10-3 to TRBJ1-1; tentatively, D is TRBD1 (6 bases). The ends were cut back, 8 bases at V and 2 bases at J, with 12 bases in the middle. The CDR3 extends over 13 amino acids. Germline CDR1 and CDR2: ENHRY and SYGVKD. CDR3 protein: CAIARTDNTEAFF. CDR3 nucleotide sequence: TGTGCCATCGCCCGGACAGATAACACTGAAGCTTTCTTT.

This sequence joins TRBV15 and TRBJ2-4; D gene ambiguous. Germline V gene sequence: CDR1 LNHNV, CDR2 YYDKDF (reference sequence). Between the trimmed V and J ends, which lost 3 bases and 1 base, there was a span of 13 bases. The CDR3 sequence is 16 residues long. CDR3 residues: CATSRLEFVAKNIQYF. As DNA, the CDR3 is TGTGCCACCAGCAGGCTGGAGTTTGTGGCCAAAAACATTCAGTACTTC.

For this clone: This CDR3 is also generated by other DNA sequences in the sample. The CDR3 reads CASSQVGGGTEAFF. The DNA of the CDR3 is TGTGCCAGCAGCCAAGTAGGGGGAGGGACTGAAGCTTTCTTT. The rearrangement links TRBV3-1 (or the pseudogene TRBV3-2) to TRBJ1-1, with a weak D call TRBD1 (6 bases). Germline lookup yields CDR1 LGHDT and CDR2 YNNKEL (reference sequence). Between the trimmed V and J ends, which lost 1 base and 5 bases, there was a span of 11 bases. The CDR3 is 14 residues long.

The chain recombines TRBV2 with TRBJ1-2; D not resolved. Germline V gives CDR1 SNHLY, CDR2 FYNNEI. Trimming removed 2 bases at V and 0 bases at J, with 4 bases between. The CDR3 totals 13 residues. CDR3 sequence: CASSESPNYGYTF. CDR3 coding DNA: TGTGCCAGCAGTGAAAGCCCTAACTATGGCTACACCTTC.